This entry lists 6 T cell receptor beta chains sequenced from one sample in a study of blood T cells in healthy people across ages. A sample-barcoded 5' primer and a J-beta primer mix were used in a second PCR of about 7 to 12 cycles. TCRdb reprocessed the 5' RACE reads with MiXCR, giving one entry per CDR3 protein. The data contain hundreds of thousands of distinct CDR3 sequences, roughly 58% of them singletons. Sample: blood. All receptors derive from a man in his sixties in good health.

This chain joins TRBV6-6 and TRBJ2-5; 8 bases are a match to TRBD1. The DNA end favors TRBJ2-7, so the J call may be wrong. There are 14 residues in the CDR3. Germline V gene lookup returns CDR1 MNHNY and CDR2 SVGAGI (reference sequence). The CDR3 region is CASSAQGAIYEQYF. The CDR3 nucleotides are TGTGCCAGCAGTGCCCAGGGGGCAATCTACGAGCAGTACTTC.

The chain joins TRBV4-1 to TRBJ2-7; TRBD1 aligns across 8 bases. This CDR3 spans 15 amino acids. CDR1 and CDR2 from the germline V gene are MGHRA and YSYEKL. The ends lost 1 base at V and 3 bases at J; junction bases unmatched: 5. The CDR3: CASSQGQGPLYEQYF. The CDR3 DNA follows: TGCGCCAGCAGCCAAGGACAGGGGCCCCTCTACGAGCAGTACTTC.

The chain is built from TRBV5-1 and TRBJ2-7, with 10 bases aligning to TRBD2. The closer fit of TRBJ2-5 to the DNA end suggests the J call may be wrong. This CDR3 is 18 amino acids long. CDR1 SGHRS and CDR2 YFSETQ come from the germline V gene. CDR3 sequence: CASSHAGTSEVLGETQYF. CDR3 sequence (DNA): TGCGCCAGCAGCCACGCCGGGACTAGCGAGGTTTTAGGAGAGACCCAGTACTTC.

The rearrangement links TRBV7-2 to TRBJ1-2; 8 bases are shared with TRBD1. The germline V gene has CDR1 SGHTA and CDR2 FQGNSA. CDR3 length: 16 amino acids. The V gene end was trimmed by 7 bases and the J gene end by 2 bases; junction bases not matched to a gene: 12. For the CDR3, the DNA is TGTGCCAGCAACCGGGGGACAGGCACGGGCAACTATGGCTACACCTTC. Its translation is CASNRGTGTGNYGYTF. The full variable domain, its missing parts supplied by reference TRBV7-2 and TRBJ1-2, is GAGVSQSPSNKVTEKGKDVELRCDPISGHTALYWYRQSLGQGLEFLIYFQGNSAPDKSGLPSDRFSAERTGGSVSTLTIQRTQQEDSAVYLCASNRGTGTGNYGYTFGSGTRLTVV.

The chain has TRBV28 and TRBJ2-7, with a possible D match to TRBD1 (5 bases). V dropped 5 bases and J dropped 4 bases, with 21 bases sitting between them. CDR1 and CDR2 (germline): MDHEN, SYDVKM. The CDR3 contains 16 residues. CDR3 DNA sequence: TGTGCCAGCAGTGCAGGGCTTATGGGCAGAAATTACGAGCAGTACTTC. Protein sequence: CASSAGLMGRNYEQYF.

In nucleotides, the CDR3 is TGCAGTGCTAGCTTCCAATGGGGCCAAGAGACCCAGTACTTC. It encodes CSASFQWGQETQYF. The chain has TRBV20-1 and TRBJ2-5; D unresolved. Germline assignment: CDR1 DFQATT and CDR2 SNEGSKA (reference sequence). V lost 3 bases and J 1 base, leaving 12 bases between the germline ends. This CDR3 has 14 residues.